This T cell receptor (beta chain) originates from a study of T-cell reconstitution after alpha-beta-depleted transplantation in children. Construction of the TCRbeta library involved unique molecular identifiers. Using its own MiXCR run on the PCR reads, TCRdb lists one record per CDR3 protein. In the table there are approximately 400,000 distinct CDR3 sequences, approximately 11% of which are singletons. CDR3 length: 13 residues. V was cut by 2 bases and J by 2 bases, with 7 bases left in between. The germline V gene encodes CDR1 DFQATT and CDR2 SNEGSKA (reference sequence). Sample: PBMCs from the stem cell graft donor, taken from the stem cell graft. The receptor comes from a human donor who donated a stem cell graft to a child with acute myeloid leukemia. The rearrangement uses TRBV20-1 and TRBJ1-3; no clear D gene. The CDR3 DNA follows: TGCAGTGCTAGAACACTAGCTGGAAACACCATATATTTT. It yields the protein CSARTLAGNTIYF.